This TCR beta chain comes out of a study of T cell responses to AZD1222 COVID-19 vaccine. Notes on the study in general: Clonal diversity may have been underestimated in mostly white British donors. CD4 TCRs associated with vaccination spanned spike, dominating at 160-218 and 743-854.

From germline, CDR1 is PRHDT and CDR2 FYEKMQ (reference sequence). V lost 5 bases to trimming and J lost 7 bases; unmatched junction nucleotides: 5. The CDR3 contains 14 residues. Some clones are missing from TCRdb's copy, which holds only in-frame ones; the method was immunoSEQ multiplex PCR. The sample contains 100,000 to 150,000 clones, 90% of which appear only once. As concerns this clone: Its antigen is not known.

The chain is built from TRBV13 and TRBJ1-4, with TRBD1 identical over 9 bases. Sequenced material: peripheral blood, taken on day 0 of AZD1222 vaccination. The origin of this receptor is an adult in good health. This CDR3 is CASSAQTGGEKLFF. CDR3 DNA: TGTGCCAGCAGCGCCCAGACAGGGGGTGAAAAACTGTTTTTT.